Presented here are 3 T cell receptor beta chains from one specimen sequenced in a study of shared clonotypes between healthy human individuals. Using immunoSEQ multiplex PCR, the repertoire was profiled, and TCRdb retains in-frame clones only, with some absent. This sample has around 2.3 million clones, with almost 96% found just once. Sequencing was done on a sample of naive CD4+ T cells sorted from blood. Described subset: CD45RA+ positively selected. Receptors originate from a man in his late teens or twenties in good health.

The J gene is TRBJ2-7, the V gene TRBV27; D gene unclear. Deletions cut 0 bases from V and 2 bases from J, with 11 bases between. CDR1 is MNHEY and CDR2 is SMNVEV in the germline V gene (reference sequence). The CDR3 sequence is 15 residues long. This chain's CDR3 is CASSLSPGQAYEQYF. CDR3 in DNA: TGTGCCAGCAGTTTATCGCCTGGGCAAGCCTACGAGCAGTACTTC.

This clone was seen a single time. The chain couples TRBV5-1 to TRBJ2-1; D ambiguous. The CDR3 runs 13 residues. Germline lookup yields CDR1 SGHRS and CDR2 YFSETQ. V was shortened by 0 bases and J by 8 bases, with 9 bases between the two germline ends. The CDR3 reads CASSLDQAYEQFF. The CDR3 bases are TGCGCCAGCAGCTTGGATCAGGCCTATGAGCAGTTCTTC.

The chain recombines TRBV12-5 with TRBJ2-5, with TRBD1 identical over 7 bases. The CDR3 totals 16 residues. V trimming: 1 base; J trimming: 3 bases; junction bases outside the gene matches: 8. Germline CDR1 is LGHNT and CDR2 is FRNRAP. DNA for the CDR3: TGTGCTAGTGGTTTGGGTACAGGGGTTGTTAAAGAGACCCAGTACTTC. Protein product: CASGLGTGVVKETQYF.